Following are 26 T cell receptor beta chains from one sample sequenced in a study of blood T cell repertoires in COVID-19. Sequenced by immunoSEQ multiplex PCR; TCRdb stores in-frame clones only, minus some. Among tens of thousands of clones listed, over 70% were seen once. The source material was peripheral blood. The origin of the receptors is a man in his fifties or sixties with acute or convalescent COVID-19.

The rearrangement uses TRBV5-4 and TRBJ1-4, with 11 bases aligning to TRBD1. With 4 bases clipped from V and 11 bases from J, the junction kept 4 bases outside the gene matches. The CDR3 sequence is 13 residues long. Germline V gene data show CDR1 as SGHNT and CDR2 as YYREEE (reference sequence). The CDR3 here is CASSPGQGEKLFF. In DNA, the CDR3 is TGTGCCAGCAGCCCGGGACAGGGGGAGAAACTGTTTTTT.

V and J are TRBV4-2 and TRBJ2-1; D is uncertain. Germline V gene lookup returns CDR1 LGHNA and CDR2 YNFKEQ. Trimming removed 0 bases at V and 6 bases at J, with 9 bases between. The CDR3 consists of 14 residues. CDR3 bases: TGTGCCAGCAGCCAAGACCCTCCAGGCAATGAGCAGTTCTTC. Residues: CASSQDPPGNEQFF.

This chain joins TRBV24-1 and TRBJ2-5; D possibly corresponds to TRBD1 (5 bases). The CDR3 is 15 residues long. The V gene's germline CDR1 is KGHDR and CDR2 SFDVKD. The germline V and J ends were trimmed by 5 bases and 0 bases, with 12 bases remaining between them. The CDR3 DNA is TGTGCCACCAGTGCCTCGACAGAGTACCAAGAGACCCAGTACTTC. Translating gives CATSASTEYQETQYF.

This CDR3 is CASSVNSYGYTF. The CDR3 coding sequence is TGCGCCAGCAGTGTGAACAGCTATGGCTACACCTTC. J is TRBJ1-2 and V is TRBV4-1; D unresolved. The germline gives CDR1 MGHRA, CDR2 YSYEKL. The CDR3 totals 12 residues. With 6 bases removed from V and 4 bases from J, the gap between germline ends came to 9 bases.

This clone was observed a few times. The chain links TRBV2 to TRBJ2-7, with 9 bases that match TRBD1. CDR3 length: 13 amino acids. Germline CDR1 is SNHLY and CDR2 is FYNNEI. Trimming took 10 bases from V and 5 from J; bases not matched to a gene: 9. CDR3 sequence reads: CATQGARGDEQYF. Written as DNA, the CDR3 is TGTGCCACACAGGGGGCGAGGGGGGACGAGCAGTACTTC.

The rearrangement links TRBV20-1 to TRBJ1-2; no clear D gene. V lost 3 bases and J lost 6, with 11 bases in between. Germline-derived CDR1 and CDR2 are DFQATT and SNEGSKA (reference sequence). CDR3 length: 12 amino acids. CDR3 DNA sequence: TGCAGTGCTAGTCCGGGGATCCATGGCTACACCTTC. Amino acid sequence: CSASPGIHGYTF.

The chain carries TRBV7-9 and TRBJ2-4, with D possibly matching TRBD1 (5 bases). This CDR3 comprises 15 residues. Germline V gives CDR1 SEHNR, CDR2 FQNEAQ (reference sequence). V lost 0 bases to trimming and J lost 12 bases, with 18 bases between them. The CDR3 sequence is CASSLAGAGKGNQYF. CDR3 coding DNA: TGTGCCAGCAGCTTAGCGGGCGCAGGGAAGGGGAATCAGTACTTC.

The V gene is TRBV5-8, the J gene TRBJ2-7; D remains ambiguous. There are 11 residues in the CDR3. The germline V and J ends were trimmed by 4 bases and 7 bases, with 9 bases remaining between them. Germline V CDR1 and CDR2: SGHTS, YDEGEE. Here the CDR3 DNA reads TGTGCCAGCAGCGTGCGTTCGGAGCAGTACTTC. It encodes CASSVRSEQYF.

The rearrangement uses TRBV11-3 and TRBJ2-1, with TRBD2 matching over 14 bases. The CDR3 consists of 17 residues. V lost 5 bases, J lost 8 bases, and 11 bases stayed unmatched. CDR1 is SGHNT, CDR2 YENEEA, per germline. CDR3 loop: CASSLRRGLAGADEQFF. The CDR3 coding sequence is TGTGCCAGCAGCCTGCGGCGGGGACTAGCGGGAGCCGATGAGCAGTTCTTC.

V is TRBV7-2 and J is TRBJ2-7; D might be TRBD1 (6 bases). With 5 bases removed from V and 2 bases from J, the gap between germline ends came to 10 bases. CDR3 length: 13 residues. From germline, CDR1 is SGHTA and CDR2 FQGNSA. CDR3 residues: CASSQRTAYEQYF. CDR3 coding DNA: TGTGCCAGCAGCCAAAGGACAGCCTACGAGCAGTACTTC. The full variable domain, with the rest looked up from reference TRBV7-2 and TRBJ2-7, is GAGVSQSPSNKVTEKGKDVELRCDPISGHTALYWYRQSLGQGLEFLIYFQGNSAPDKSGLPSDRFSAERTGGSVSTLTIQRTQQEDSAVYLCASSQRTAYEQYFGPGTRLTVT.

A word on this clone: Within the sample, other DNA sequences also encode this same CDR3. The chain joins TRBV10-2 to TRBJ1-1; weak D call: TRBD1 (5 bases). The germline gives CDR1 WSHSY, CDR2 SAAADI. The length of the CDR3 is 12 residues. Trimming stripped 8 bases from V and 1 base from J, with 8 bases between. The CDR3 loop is CASRGGNTEAFF. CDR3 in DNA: TGCGCCAGCCGGGGGGGGAACACTGAAGCTTTCTTT.

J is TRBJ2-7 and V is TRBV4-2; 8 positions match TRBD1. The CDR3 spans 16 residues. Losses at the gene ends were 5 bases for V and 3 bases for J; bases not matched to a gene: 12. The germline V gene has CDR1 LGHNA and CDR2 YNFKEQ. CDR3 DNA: TGTGCCAGCAGCGGGCGGGCAGGGGGCCATCTCTACGAGCAGTACTTC. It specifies CASSGRAGGHLYEQYF.

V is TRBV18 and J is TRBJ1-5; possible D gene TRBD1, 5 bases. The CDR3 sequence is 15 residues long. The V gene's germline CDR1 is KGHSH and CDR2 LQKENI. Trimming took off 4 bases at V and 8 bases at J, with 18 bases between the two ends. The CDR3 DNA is TGTGCCAGCTCACAATGGGACCGACTAGCAGAGCCCCAGCATTTT. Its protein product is CASSQWDRLAEPQHF.

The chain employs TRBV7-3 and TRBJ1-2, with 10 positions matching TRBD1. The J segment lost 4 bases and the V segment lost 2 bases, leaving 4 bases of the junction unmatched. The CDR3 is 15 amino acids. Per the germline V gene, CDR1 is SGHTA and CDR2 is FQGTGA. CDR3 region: CASSLGTGVSYGYTF. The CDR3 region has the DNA TGTGCCAGCAGCTTAGGGACAGGGGTTTCCTATGGCTACACCTTC.

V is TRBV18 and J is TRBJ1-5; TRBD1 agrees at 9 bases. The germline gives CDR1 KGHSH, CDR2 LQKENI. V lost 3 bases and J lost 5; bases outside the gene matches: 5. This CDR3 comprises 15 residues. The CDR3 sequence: CASSPGQGPDQPQHF. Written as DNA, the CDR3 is TGTGCCAGCTCACCGGGACAGGGCCCCGATCAGCCCCAGCATTTT. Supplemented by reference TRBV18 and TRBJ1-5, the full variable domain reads NAGVMQNPRHLVRRRGQEARLRCSPMKGHSHVYWYRQLPEEGLKFMVYLQKENIIDESGMPKERFSAEFPKEGPSILRIQQVVRGDSAAYFCASSPGQGPDQPQHFGDGTRLSIL.

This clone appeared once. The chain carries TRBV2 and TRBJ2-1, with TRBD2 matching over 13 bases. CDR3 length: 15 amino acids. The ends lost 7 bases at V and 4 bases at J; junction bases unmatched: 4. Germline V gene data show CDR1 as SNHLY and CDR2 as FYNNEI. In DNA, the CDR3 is TGTGCCAGCAAGCCGGGACTAGCGGGGTACAATGAGCAGTTCTTC. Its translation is CASKPGLAGYNEQFF.

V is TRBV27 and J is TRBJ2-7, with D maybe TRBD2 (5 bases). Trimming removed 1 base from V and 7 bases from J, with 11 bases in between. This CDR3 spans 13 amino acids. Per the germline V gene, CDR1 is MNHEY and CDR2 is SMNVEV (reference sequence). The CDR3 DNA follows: TGTGCCAGCAGTTTATACCGGGGTCGGGAGCAGTACTTC. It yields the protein CASSLYRGREQYF.

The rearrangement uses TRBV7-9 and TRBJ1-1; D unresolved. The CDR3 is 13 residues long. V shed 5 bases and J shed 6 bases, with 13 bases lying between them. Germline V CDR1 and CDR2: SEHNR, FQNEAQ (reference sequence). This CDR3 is CASSTPGRAEAFF. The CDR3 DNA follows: TGTGCCAGCAGCACGCCGGGGAGGGCTGAAGCTTTCTTT. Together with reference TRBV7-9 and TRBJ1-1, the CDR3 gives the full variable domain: DTGVSQNPRHKITKRGQNVTFRCDPISEHNRLYWYRQTLGQGPEFLTYFQNEAQLEKSRLLSDRFSAERPKGSFSTLEIQRTEQGDSAMYLCASSTPGRAEAFFGQGTRLTVV.

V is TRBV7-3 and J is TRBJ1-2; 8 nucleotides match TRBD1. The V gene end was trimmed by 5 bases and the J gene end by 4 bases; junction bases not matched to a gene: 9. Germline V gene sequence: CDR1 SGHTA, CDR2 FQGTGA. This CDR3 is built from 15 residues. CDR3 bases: TGTGCCAGCAGCCCTCAGGCAGGGGGCGGCTATGGCTACACCTTC. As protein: CASSPQAGGGYGYTF. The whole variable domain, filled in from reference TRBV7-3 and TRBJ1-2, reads GAGVSQTPSNKVTEKGKYVELRCDPISGHTALYWYRQSLGQGPEFLIYFQGTGAADDSGLPNDRFFAVRPEGSVSTLKIQRTERGDSAVYLCASSPQAGGGYGYTFGSGTRLTVV.

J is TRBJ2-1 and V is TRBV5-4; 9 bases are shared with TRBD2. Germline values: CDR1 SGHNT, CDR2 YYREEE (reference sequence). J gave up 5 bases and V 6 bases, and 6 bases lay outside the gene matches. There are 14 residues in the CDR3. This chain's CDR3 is CASNAGGPDNEQFF. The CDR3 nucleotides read TGTGCCAGCAATGCGGGAGGGCCCGACAATGAGCAGTTCTTC.

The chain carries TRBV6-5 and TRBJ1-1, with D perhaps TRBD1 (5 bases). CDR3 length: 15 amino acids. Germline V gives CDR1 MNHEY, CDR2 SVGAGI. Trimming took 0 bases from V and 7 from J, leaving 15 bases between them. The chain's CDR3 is CASSYSTGRGGEAFF. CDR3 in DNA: TGTGCCAGCAGTTACTCCACAGGCCGGGGAGGTGAAGCTTTCTTT.

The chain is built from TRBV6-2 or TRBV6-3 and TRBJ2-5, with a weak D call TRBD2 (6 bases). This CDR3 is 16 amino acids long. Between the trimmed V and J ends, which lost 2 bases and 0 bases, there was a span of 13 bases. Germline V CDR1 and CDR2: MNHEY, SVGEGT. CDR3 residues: CASSYESGQDQETQYF. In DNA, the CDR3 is TGTGCCAGCAGTTACGAAAGCGGGCAGGACCAAGAGACCCAGTACTTC.

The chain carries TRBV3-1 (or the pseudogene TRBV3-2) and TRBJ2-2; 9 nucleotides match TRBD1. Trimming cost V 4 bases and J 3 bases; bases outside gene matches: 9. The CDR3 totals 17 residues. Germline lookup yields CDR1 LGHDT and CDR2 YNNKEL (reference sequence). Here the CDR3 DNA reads TGTGCCAGCAGCCGCTTACTGGACAGGGGCGACACCGGGGAGCTGTTTTTT. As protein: CASSRLLDRGDTGELFF.

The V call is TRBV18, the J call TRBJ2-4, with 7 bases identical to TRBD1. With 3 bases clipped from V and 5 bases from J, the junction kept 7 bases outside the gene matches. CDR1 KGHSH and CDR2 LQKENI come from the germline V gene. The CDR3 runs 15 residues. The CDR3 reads CASSPGTVSENIQYF. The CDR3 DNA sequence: TGTGCCAGCTCACCCGGGACAGTCTCCGAAAACATTCAGTACTTC.

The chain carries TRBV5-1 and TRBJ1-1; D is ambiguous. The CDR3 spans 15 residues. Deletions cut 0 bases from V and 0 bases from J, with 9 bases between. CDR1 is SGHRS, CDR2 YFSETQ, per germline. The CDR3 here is CASSLAAGMNTEAFF. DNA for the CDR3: TGCGCCAGCAGCTTGGCCGCGGGGATGAACACTGAAGCTTTCTTT.

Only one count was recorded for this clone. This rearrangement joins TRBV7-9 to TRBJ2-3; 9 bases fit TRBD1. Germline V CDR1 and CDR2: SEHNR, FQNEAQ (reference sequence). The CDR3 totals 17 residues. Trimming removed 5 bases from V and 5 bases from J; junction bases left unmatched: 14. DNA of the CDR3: TGTGCCAGCAGCCCGCTCTCTGGGAACAGGGGGCTAGATACGCAGTATTTT. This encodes CASSPLSGNRGLDTQYF.